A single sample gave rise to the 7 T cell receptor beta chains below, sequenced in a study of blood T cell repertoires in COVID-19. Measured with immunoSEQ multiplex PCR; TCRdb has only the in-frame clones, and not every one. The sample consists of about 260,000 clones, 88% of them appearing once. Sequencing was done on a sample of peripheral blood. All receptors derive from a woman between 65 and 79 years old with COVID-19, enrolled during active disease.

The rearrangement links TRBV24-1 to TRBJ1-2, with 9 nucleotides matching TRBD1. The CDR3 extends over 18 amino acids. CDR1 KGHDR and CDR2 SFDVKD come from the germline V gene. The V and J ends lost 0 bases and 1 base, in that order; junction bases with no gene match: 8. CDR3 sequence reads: CATSDLWTGAQDNYGYTF. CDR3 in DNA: TGTGCCACCAGTGATTTGTGGACAGGGGCCCAAGATAACTATGGCTACACCTTC.

CDR3 amino acids: CASSSPDRGLYGYTF. The DNA of the CDR3 is TGCGCCAGCAGCTCGCCCGACAGGGGCCTCTATGGCTACACCTTC. The genes are TRBV5-1 and TRBJ1-2; 8 positions match TRBD1. The CDR3 consists of 15 residues. The V segment lost 3 bases and the J segment 4 bases; nucleotides outside the gene matches: 8. Germline CDR1 is SGHRS and CDR2 is YFSETQ. Combining the CDR3 with reference TRBV5-1 and TRBJ1-2 gives the whole variable domain KAGVTQTPRYLIKTRGQQVTLSCSPISGHRSVSWYQQTPGQGLQFLFEYFSETQRNKGNFPGRFSGRQFSNSRSEMNVSTLELGDSALYLCASSSPDRGLYGYTFGSGTRLTVV.

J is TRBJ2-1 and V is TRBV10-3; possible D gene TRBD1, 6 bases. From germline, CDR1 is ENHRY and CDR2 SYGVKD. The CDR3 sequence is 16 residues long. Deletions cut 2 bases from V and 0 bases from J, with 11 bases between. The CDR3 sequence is CAISEGTGYSYNEQFF. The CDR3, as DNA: TGTGCCATCAGTGAGGGTACAGGGTACTCCTACAATGAGCAGTTCTTC.

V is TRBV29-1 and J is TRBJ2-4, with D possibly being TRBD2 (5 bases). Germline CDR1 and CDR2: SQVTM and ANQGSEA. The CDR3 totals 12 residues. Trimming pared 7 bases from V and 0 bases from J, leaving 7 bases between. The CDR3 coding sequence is TGCAGCGCCCGGGGAGCCAAAAACATTCAGTACTTC. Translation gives CSARGAKNIQYF.

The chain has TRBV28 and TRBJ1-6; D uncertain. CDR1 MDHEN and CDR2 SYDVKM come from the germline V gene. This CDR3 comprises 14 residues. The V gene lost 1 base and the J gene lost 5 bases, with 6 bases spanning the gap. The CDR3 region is CASSLYTNNSPLHF. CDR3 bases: TGTGCCAGCAGTTTATACACAAATAATTCACCCCTCCACTTT.

CDR3 loop: CASSQQVEQYF. The CDR3 region has the DNA TGTGCCAGCAGCCAGCAGGTCGAGCAGTACTTC. V and J are TRBV11-2 and TRBJ2-7; D is unresolved. Germline V gene data show CDR1 as SGHAT and CDR2 as FQNNGV. The CDR3 totals 11 residues. V lost 5 bases and J 6 bases, leaving 8 bases between the germline ends. The variable domain in full, with the rest retrieved from reference TRBV11-2 and TRBJ2-7, is EAGVAQSPRYKIIEKRQSVAFWCNPISGHATLYWYQQILGQGPKLLIQFQNNGVVDDSQLPKDRFSAERLKGVDSTLKIQPAKLEDSAVYLCASSQQVEQYFGPGTRLTVT.

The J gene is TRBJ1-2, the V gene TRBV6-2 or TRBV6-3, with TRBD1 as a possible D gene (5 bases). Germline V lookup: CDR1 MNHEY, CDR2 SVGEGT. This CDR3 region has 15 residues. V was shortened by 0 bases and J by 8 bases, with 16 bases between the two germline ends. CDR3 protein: CASSYSGQQAGGYTF. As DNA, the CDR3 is TGTGCCAGCAGTTACTCCGGACAACAGGCGGGGGGCTACACCTTC.